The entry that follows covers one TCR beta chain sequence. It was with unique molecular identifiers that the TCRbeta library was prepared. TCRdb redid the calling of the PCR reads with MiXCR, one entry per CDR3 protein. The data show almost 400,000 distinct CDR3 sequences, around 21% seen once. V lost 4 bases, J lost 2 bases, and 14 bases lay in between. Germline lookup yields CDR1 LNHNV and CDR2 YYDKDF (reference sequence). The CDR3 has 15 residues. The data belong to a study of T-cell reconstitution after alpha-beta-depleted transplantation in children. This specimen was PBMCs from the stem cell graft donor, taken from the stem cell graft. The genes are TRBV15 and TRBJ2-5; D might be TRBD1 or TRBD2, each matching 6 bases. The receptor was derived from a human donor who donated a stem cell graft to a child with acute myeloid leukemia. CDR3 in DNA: TGTGCCACCAGCATCGGCGGGGACATTCAAGAGACCCAGTACTTC. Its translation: CATSIGGDIQETQYF.